Listed here are 7 T cell receptor beta chains from one sample, sequenced in a study of shared clonotypes between healthy human individuals. Repertoires were generated with immunoSEQ multiplex PCR, while TCRdb's copy carries only in-frame clones and drops some. Here the sample spans roughly 2.6 million clones, 90% to 95% being singletons. Sequenced sample: naive CD4+ T cells sorted from blood. Subset specified: CD45RA+ positively selected. These receptor sequences come from a man aged 18 to 35 in good health.

This chain uses TRBV6-4 with TRBJ2-3; D gene unclear. This CDR3 comprises 14 residues. With 4 bases removed from V and 0 bases from J, the gap between germline ends came to 8 bases. Germline V gene lookup returns CDR1 MRHNA and CDR2 SNTAGT. This CDR3 reads CASSVDSSTDTQYF. The CDR3 nucleotides are TGTGCCAGCAGTGTAGATTCTAGCACAGATACGCAGTATTTT.

The chain employs TRBV9 and TRBJ2-5, with 8 bases lining up with TRBD2. The CDR3 runs to 16 residues. The ends lost 3 bases at V and 3 bases at J; junction bases unmatched: 10. Looked up from germline, CDR1 is SGDLS and CDR2 is YYNGEE. CDR3 sequence (DNA): TGTGCCAGCAGCGAGGGGCCGAGTAGCGGGAAAGAGACCCAGTACTTC. Translated, it gives CASSEGPSSGKETQYF.

This rearrangement joins TRBV6-5 to TRBJ1-2; TRBD1 agrees at 10 bases. The J segment lost 9 bases and the V segment lost 2 bases, leaving 3 bases of the junction unmatched. CDR1 is MNHEY and CDR2 is SVGAGI in the germline V gene. The CDR3 is 13 residues long. CDR3 DNA: TGTGCCAGCAGTTACGTGGGACAGGGGAGCTACACCTTC. Translating it yields CASSYVGQGSYTF.

The V call is TRBV7-9, the J call TRBJ1-3, with D perhaps TRBD1 (5 bases). The CDR3 is 14 residues long. The germline V gene has CDR1 SEHNR and CDR2 FQNEAQ (reference sequence). The germline V and J ends were trimmed by 6 bases and 2 bases, with 11 bases remaining between them. CDR3 amino acids: CASSSGQTGNTIYF. The CDR3 coding sequence is TGTGCCAGCAGTTCAGGGCAAACTGGAAACACCATATATTTT.

On this clone: The identical CDR3 is also encoded by other nucleotide sequences in the sample. V is TRBV30 and J is TRBJ1-2; the D is unclear. The V end was cut by 2 bases, the J end by 3 bases, with 7 bases between. This CDR3 region has 12 residues. Germline CDR1 and CDR2: GTSNPN and SVGIG (reference sequence). This chain's CDR3 is CAWSPRDYGYTF. CDR3 coding DNA: TGTGCCTGGAGTCCCCGGGACTATGGCTACACCTTC.

The sample holds one count of this clone. The chain combines TRBV6-1 with TRBJ2-3; 9 nucleotides agree with TRBD1. In germline, CDR1 is MNHNS, CDR2 SASEGT. This CDR3 comprises 13 residues. V shed 9 bases, J shed 3 bases, and the junction held 4 bases outside the gene matches. CDR3 nucleotide sequence: TGTGCCAGTACAGGGGGCGCGACAGATACGCAGTATTTT. Its translation: CASTGGATDTQYF.

CDR3 residues: CASSHGVGGGSNSPLHF. In DNA form, the CDR3 reads TGCGCCAGCAGCCATGGGGTCGGGGGGGGCTCGAATTCACCCCTCCACTTT. The V call is TRBV4-1, the J call TRBJ1-6; possible D gene TRBD1, 6 bases. The CDR3 has 17 amino acids. The V end lost 3 bases, the J end lost 7 bases, and 19 bases lay between the germline ends. Germline V gene sequence: CDR1 MGHRA, CDR2 YSYEKL.